This T cell receptor beta chain derives from a study of identical twins. Germline V lookup: CDR1 DFQATT, CDR2 SNEGSKA (reference sequence). V shed 0 bases and J shed 1 base, with 10 bases lying between them. CDR3 length equals 14 residues. On this clonotype: Its antigen is not known.

General study findings and limits: Abundant cord blood beta clonotypes carried fewer insertions; memory repertoires showed none. Weaker excess twin sharing was seen among beta out-of-frame sequences.

TCRdb independently ran MiXCR on the 5' RACE reads; one entry per CDR3 protein. The repertoire consists of 300,000 to 400,000 distinct CDR3 sequences, with approximately 13% occurring once and the leading ten covering 7.2%. This same sample was also taken into another study, of yellow fever vaccine responses in identical twins. In that study: Twins reportedly mounted vaccine T cell responses that seemed partly convergent, partly personalized.

Material for sequencing was CD8+ T cells sorted from blood. The clonotype comes from a woman aged 18-29 years in good health. The chain combines TRBV20-1 with TRBJ2-7, with no clear D. This CDR3 reads CSARDRAKSYEQYF. CDR3 nucleotide sequence: TGCAGTGCTAGAGATAGGGCTAAGTCCTACGAGCAGTACTTC.